These 19 T cell receptor beta chains were sequenced from one sample in a study of T cell responses to AZD1222 COVID-19 vaccine. Profiling relied on immunoSEQ multiplex PCR, and the TCRdb table lists in-frame clones only, not all of them. The table records some 150,000 clones, over 80% of them present only once. Sequenced here: peripheral blood, sampled on day 0 of MenACWY control vaccination. The source of these receptors is an adult in good health.

This clone has a handful of counts. The chain recombines TRBV28 with TRBJ1-5; the D gene is possibly TRBD1 (6 bases). CDR3 length equals 16 residues. Trimming stripped 3 bases from V and 4 bases from J, with 16 bases between. The germline V gene encodes CDR1 MDHEN and CDR2 SYDVKM. The chain's CDR3 is CASSFLDRRANQPQHF. DNA for the CDR3: TGTGCCAGCAGTTTCCTCGACAGGCGAGCTAATCAGCCCCAGCATTTT.

This clone was seen only once. The chain employs TRBV11-3 and TRBJ1-4, with 8 nucleotides matching TRBD1. Unmatched junction bases numbered 1, after V lost 4 bases and J lost 0 bases. From germline, CDR1 is SGHNT and CDR2 YENEEA. The CDR3 has 15 amino acids. Here the CDR3 reads CASSWDRTTNEKLFF. As DNA, the CDR3 is TGTGCCAGCAGCTGGGACAGGACAACTAATGAAAAACTGTTTTTT.

The CDR3 loop reads CAWSDKLGGSQPQHF. The DNA of the CDR3 is TGTGCCTGGAGTGATAAACTGGGGGGCTCTCAGCCCCAGCATTTT. The chain joins TRBV30 to TRBJ1-5, with D tentatively TRBD1 (6 bases). Germline CDR1 GTSNPN, CDR2 SVGIG (reference sequence). There are 15 residues in the CDR3. V was trimmed by 1 base and J by 6 bases, leaving 16 bases between them.

The CDR3 is CASSPSGGYEQYF. For the CDR3, the DNA is TGTGCCAGTAGTCCGTCTGGGGGCTACGAGCAGTACTTC. V is TRBV19 and J is TRBJ2-7, with D perhaps being TRBD1 or TRBD2 (5 bases each). Germline lookup yields CDR1 LNHDA and CDR2 SQIVND (reference sequence). V was cut by 5 bases and J by 3 bases, with 11 bases left in between. The CDR3 is 13 residues long.

The V and J genes are TRBV2 and TRBJ2-6, with D unresolved. The CDR3 runs 15 residues. Between the trimmed V and J ends, which lost 8 bases and 0 bases, there was a span of 11 bases. Germline V gene data show CDR1 as SNHLY and CDR2 as FYNNEI. CDR3 region: CASRAAHSGANVLTF. The CDR3 nucleotides are TGTGCCAGCCGGGCAGCACACTCTGGGGCCAACGTCCTGACTTTC.

This chain connects TRBV5-1 to TRBJ1-4; no definite D call. Trimming removed 2 bases at V and 5 bases at J, with 7 bases between. This CDR3 is 13 amino acids long. The germline V gene encodes CDR1 SGHRS and CDR2 YFSETQ. The CDR3, as DNA: TGCGCCAGCAGCTTACTCGAAAATGAAAAACTGTTTTTT. Translated: CASSLLENEKLFF.

This clone occurred once. The genes are TRBV2 and TRBJ2-7; the D is unclear. Germline CDR1 SNHLY, CDR2 FYNNEI. The CDR3 has 16 residues. V was shortened by 5 bases and J by 3 bases, with 20 bases between the two germline ends. Here the CDR3 DNA reads TGTGCCAGCAGTACCCCCCGGACCCGGGTACTCTACGAGCAGTACTTC. Amino acids: CASSTPRTRVLYEQYF. Looking up the rest from reference TRBV2 and TRBJ2-7 gives the full variable domain: EPEVTQTPSHQVTQMGQEVILRCVPISNHLYFYWYRQILGQKVEFLVSFYNNEISEKSEIFDDQFSVERPDGSNFTLKIRSTKLEDSAMYFCASSTPRTRVLYEQYFGPGTRLTVT.

The V call is TRBV19, the J call TRBJ2-7; D is ambiguous. V lost 8 bases, J lost 1 base, and 15 bases lay in between. The germline V gene has CDR1 LNHDA and CDR2 SQIVND (reference sequence). The CDR3 is 14 amino acids. CDR3 in amino acids: CASSQGLGSYEQYF. CDR3 nucleotides: TGTGCCAGTTCACAAGGCCTGGGTTCCTACGAGCAGTACTTC.

This clone was counted only a few times. This chain links TRBV19 with TRBJ1-5; maybe TRBD1 (5 bases). The CDR3 spans 13 residues. The V and J ends lost 6 bases and 6 bases respectively, with 12 bases between them. CDR1 is LNHDA, CDR2 SQIVND, per germline (reference sequence). The CDR3 protein is CASRGQGIQPQHF. The CDR3 DNA follows: TGTGCCAGTAGAGGCCAGGGCATTCAGCCCCAGCATTTT.

V gene TRBV2 combines with J gene TRBJ1-2; weak D call: TRBD1 (5 bases). V was cut by 8 bases and J by 5 bases, with 9 bases left in between. In germline, CDR1 is SNHLY, CDR2 FYNNEI. The CDR3 consists of 11 residues. CDR3 bases: TGTGCCAGCGGGACGGCGTATGGCTACACCTTC. Its protein product is CASGTAYGYTF.

The chain couples TRBV3-1 (or the pseudogene TRBV3-2) to TRBJ2-5; weak D call: TRBD2 (5 bases). The CDR3 totals 15 residues. Germline CDR1 reads LGHDT; CDR2 reads YNNKEL (reference sequence). The V gene lost 1 base and the J gene lost 4 bases, with 13 bases spanning the gap. The DNA for the CDR3 is TGTGCCAGCAGCCAAGCCACCGGGGTGATAGAGACCCAGTACTTC. Translating it yields CASSQATGVIETQYF.

This clone was observed a few times. The chain recombines TRBV4-2 with TRBJ2-3, with 12 bases fitting TRBD2. The V gene end was trimmed by 0 bases and the J gene end by 4 bases; junction bases not matched to a gene: 2. Looked up from germline, CDR1 is LGHNA and CDR2 is YNFKEQ. CDR3 length: 16 residues. CDR3 bases: TGTGCCAGCAGCCAAGATCTAGCGGGGGGGCCAGATACGCAGTATTTT. Translated: CASSQDLAGGPDTQYF.

The rearrangement links TRBV7-9 to TRBJ1-5; D remains unclear. The CDR3 has 15 amino acids. Trimming took off 0 bases at V and 3 bases at J, with 9 bases between the two ends. Germline assignment: CDR1 SEHNR and CDR2 FQNEAQ (reference sequence). CDR3 DNA: TGTGCCAGCAGCTTAGCCGGCAGCCCCAATCAGCCCCAGCATTTT. Translating it yields CASSLAGSPNQPQHF.

The chain employs TRBV18 and TRBJ2-7; D gene uncertain. The CDR3 covers 13 residues. Looked up from germline, CDR1 is KGHSH and CDR2 is LQKENI. Trimming pared 3 bases from V and 4 bases from J, leaving 10 bases between. DNA of the CDR3: TGTGCCAGCTCACCGGCGCATGGGTACGAGCAGTACTTC. This codes for CASSPAHGYEQYF.

The CDR3 loop reads CASSPLSSGLGSNEAFF. In DNA form, the CDR3 reads TGCGCCAGCAGCCCTCTGAGTTCGGGGCTCGGTTCTAATGAAGCTTTCTTT. This chain joins TRBV5-1 and TRBJ1-1; tentative D call: TRBD1 (5 bases). This CDR3 is built from 17 residues. Trimming removed 4 bases at V and 7 bases at J, with 26 bases between. Germline V gene sequence: CDR1 SGHRS, CDR2 YFSETQ. Variable domain in full (rest from reference TRBV5-1 and TRBJ1-1): KAGVTQTPRYLIKTRGQQVTLSCSPISGHRSVSWYQQTPGQGLQFLFEYFSETQRNKGNFPGRFSGRQFSNSRSEMNVSTLELGDSALYLCASSPLSSGLGSNEAFFGQGTRLTVV.

The chain recombines TRBV24-1 with TRBJ2-1; D may be TRBD1 (6 bases). Germline V gives CDR1 KGHDR, CDR2 SFDVKD. The CDR3 has 15 residues. V gave up 1 base and J gave up 3 bases, with 9 bases separating them. Here the CDR3 DNA reads TGTGCCACCAGTGATTTAACAGGGAACTACAATGAGCAGTTCTTC. This encodes CATSDLTGNYNEQFF.

The chain joins TRBV7-6 to TRBJ2-1, with D unclear. From germline, CDR1 is SGHVS and CDR2 FNYEAQ. V lost 1 base and J lost 1, with 11 bases in between. This CDR3 region has 16 residues. In nucleotides, the CDR3 is TGTGCCAGCAGCTTAGAAGGAGTCCCGTCCTACAATGAGCAGTTCTTC. Protein product: CASSLEGVPSYNEQFF.

The rearrangement uses TRBV7-9 and TRBJ2-1; a possible D gene is TRBD2 (5 bases). Deletions cut 5 bases from V and 4 bases from J, with 9 bases between. The CDR3 spans 13 residues. Per germline, CDR1 SEHNR and CDR2 FQNEAQ (reference sequence). This CDR3 reads CASSRGFYNEQFF. The DNA of the CDR3 is TGTGCCAGCAGCCGCGGGTTTTACAATGAGCAGTTCTTC.

The chain is built from TRBV5-1 and TRBJ1-3; TRBD1 agrees at 7 bases. V lost 4 bases and J lost 2; bases outside the gene matches: 6. There are 15 residues in the CDR3. Germline V gene data show CDR1 as SGHRS and CDR2 as YFSETQ. CDR3 region: CASSRQGGPGNTIYF. For the CDR3, the DNA is TGCGCCAGCAGCAGACAAGGGGGCCCTGGAAACACCATATATTTT.